This entry lists 23 T cell receptor beta chains sequenced from one sample in a study of CD8+CD57+ T cells in acquired aplastic anemia. Investigators profiled TCR beta VDJ and CDR3 from genomic DNA template. One entry per CDR3 protein results from TCRdb running MiXCR on the reads. The table lists 450,000 to 600,000 distinct CDR3 sequences, roughly 34% of them singletons. Sequenced patients had shown CD8+CD57+ cell expansion by flow cytometry. Sequencing was performed on sorted CD4+, CD8+, or CD8+CD57+ T cells (not recorded which) from PBMCs. These receptor sequences come from a human donor with aplastic anemia.

This clonotype was counted at least ten times. The CDR3 loop is CSVSITVGSNQPQHF. DNA for the CDR3: TGCAGCGTAAGTATCACAGTAGGAAGCAATCAGCCCCAGCATTTT. The V and J genes are TRBV29-1 and TRBJ1-5; D gene ambiguous. The germline gives CDR1 SQVTM, CDR2 ANQGSEA. The CDR3 is made up of 15 amino acids. The V end lost 6 bases, the J end lost 1 base, and 16 bases lay between the germline ends.

This clonotype occurred many times. V usage is TRBV2 and J usage is TRBJ2-5, with 8 nucleotides matching TRBD1. Germline values: CDR1 SNHLY, CDR2 FYNNEI. After removal of 7 bases from V and 5 bases from J, the junction contained 6 bases not matched to a gene. The CDR3 contains 13 residues. The CDR3 protein is CASMDRAGETQYF. CDR3 DNA sequence: TGTGCCAGCATGGACAGGGCAGGGGAGACCCAGTACTTC.

This clonotype was seen more than once but under ten times. At one of its ends the junction is not consistent with the germline gene, which may arise from a read error. The chain is built from TRBV12-3 or TRBV12-4 and TRBJ1-2, with D possibly being TRBD1 (5 bases). The CDR3 is 13 amino acids. As DNA, the CDR3 is TGTGCCAGCAAAAGAGGTGACAGCATACAAATCAGCTTC. Protein: CASKRGDSIQISF.

This clonotype was seen repeatedly, ten times or more. This chain uses TRBV4-1 with TRBJ1-6; D is possibly TRBD1 (5 bases). V lost 0 bases to trimming and J lost 10 bases, with 19 bases between them. This CDR3 comprises 17 residues. Germline V gives CDR1 MGHRA, CDR2 YSYEKL. The CDR3 DNA sequence: TGCGCCAGCAGCCAAGAAAGGGAGACAGAGGGTAGATCACCCCTCCACTTT. Protein sequence: CASSQERETEGRSPLHF.

The chain recombines TRBV4-2 with TRBJ1-5; D perhaps matches TRBD1 (5 bases). The CDR3 is made up of 14 amino acids. Trimming removed 4 bases at V and 3 bases at J, with 10 bases between. CDR1 is LGHNA and CDR2 is YNFKEQ in the germline V gene. The CDR3 nucleotides read TGTGCCAGCAGCCGAGGGGATTACAATCAGCCCCAGCATTTT. Encoded protein: CASSRGDYNQPQHF.

The chain is built from TRBV6-1 and TRBJ1-5, with TRBD1 identical over 9 bases. This CDR3 has 17 amino acids. V was clipped by 0 bases and J by 0 bases; unmatched bases: 3. From germline, CDR1 is MNHNS and CDR2 SASEGT. CDR3 coding DNA: TGTGCCAGCAGTGAAGCGAGACAGGGGGGTAGCAATCAGCCCCAGCATTTT. This translates into CASSEARQGGSNQPQHF.

This clonotype came up many times. This sequence joins TRBV10-3 and TRBJ1-1, with D unclear. Germline V gives CDR1 ENHRY, CDR2 SYGVKD. Trimming left V 3 bases short and J 1 base short, with 6 bases between. CDR3 length: 13 residues. In DNA form, the CDR3 reads TGTGCCATCAGTGAATGGACGAACACTGAAGCTTTCTTT. Translating it yields CAISEWTNTEAFF.

This clonotype was observed at least ten times. This chain connects TRBV29-1 to TRBJ2-2; no clear D gene. CDR1 is SQVTM, CDR2 ANQGSEA, per germline. The CDR3 totals 14 residues. V dropped 4 bases and J dropped 5 bases, with 14 bases sitting between them. This CDR3 reads CSVVSRAPTGELFF. CDR3 nucleotide sequence: TGCAGCGTTGTCTCAAGGGCGCCTACCGGGGAGCTGTTTTTT.

The genes are TRBV7-2 and TRBJ2-1, with a possible D match to TRBD2 (6 bases). In germline, CDR1 is SGHTA, CDR2 FQGNSA. Deletions cut 5 bases from V and 6 bases from J, with 14 bases between. The CDR3 covers 14 residues. In nucleotides, the CDR3 is TGTGCCAGCAGCCCGCACGGGAGTACCAATGAGCAGTTCTTC. Amino acids: CASSPHGSTNEQFF.

This clonotype was seen a few times. The rearrangement links TRBV12-3 or TRBV12-4 to TRBJ1-2; D remains unclear. The CDR3 is 13 residues long. V dropped 5 bases and J dropped 7 bases, with 14 bases sitting between them. The CDR3 loop is CASSPSGSSGYTF. The CDR3, as DNA: TGTGCCAGCAGTCCCTCCGGGAGCTCTGGCTACACCTTC.

The gene calls are TRBV15 and TRBJ2-1, with 10 bases that match TRBD1. Trimming at V came to 1 base and at J to 7 bases, leaving 4 bases not matched to a gene. Germline-derived CDR1 and CDR2 are LNHNV and YYDKDF (reference sequence). The length of the CDR3 is 15 residues. CDR3 sequence (DNA): TGTGCCACCAGCAGAGCGTGGGACAGGGGAAATGAGCAGTTCTTC. Translated: CATSRAWDRGNEQFF.

To note about this clonotype: A much larger clone is a single base away; this may be a read error. The chain combines TRBV20-1 with TRBJ2-7, with TRBD2 identical over 9 bases. CDR1 and CDR2 (germline): DFQATT, SNEGSKA (reference sequence). The CDR3 length is 13 residues. The V segment lost 5 bases and the J segment 6 bases; nucleotides outside the gene matches: 8. CDR3 sequence: CSALELAGGEQYF. As DNA, the CDR3 is TGCAGTGCTTTGGAACTAGCGGGTGGCGAGCAGTACTTC.

The chain uses TRBV9 and TRBJ1-6, with 9 positions matching TRBD1. Germline V lookup: CDR1 SGDLS, CDR2 YYNGEE. The V and J ends lost 3 bases and 10 bases, in that order; junction bases with no gene match: 11. The length of the CDR3 is 16 residues. CDR3 protein: CASSGGDRALGSPLHF. CDR3 DNA sequence: TGTGCCAGCAGCGGGGGGGACAGGGCGTTGGGATCACCCCTCCACTTT.

The chain employs TRBV5-1 and TRBJ1-1; TRBD1 aligns across 7 bases. Germline CDR1 is SGHRS and CDR2 is YFSETQ. CDR3 length equals 13 residues. Unmatched junction bases numbered 6, after V lost 4 bases and J lost 6 bases. CDR3 amino acids: CASSARDRPEAFF. CDR3 nucleotide sequence: TGCGCCAGCAGCGCCCGGGACAGACCTGAAGCTTTCTTT.

The chain recombines TRBV12-3 or TRBV12-4 with TRBJ1-1, with TRBD1 as a possible D gene (5 bases). The CDR3 runs to 14 residues. V gave up 4 bases and J gave up 4 bases, with 13 bases separating them. Here the CDR3 reads CASSYRFTGTEAFF. Here the CDR3 DNA reads TGTGCCAGCAGTTACAGGTTTACGGGCACTGAAGCTTTCTTT.

The chain is built from TRBV12-3 or TRBV12-4 and TRBJ2-5, with D unresolved. V lost 7 bases to trimming and J lost 5 bases, with 11 bases between them. The CDR3 runs to 12 residues. CDR3 region: CASKPPPETQYF. CDR3 nucleotides: TGTGCCAGCAAGCCCCCCCCGGAGACCCAGTACTTC.

Concerning this clonotype: One end of the junction does not line up with germline, which may come from a read error. The chain joins TRBV6-5 to TRBJ1-5; perhaps TRBD1 as D (5 bases). The CDR3 runs 16 residues. The germline V gene encodes CDR1 MNHEY and CDR2 SVGAGI. The CDR3 region is CASSYLAAGRNQPQRF. The CDR3 nucleotides are TGTGCCAGCAGTTATTTAGCGGCAGGGCGAAACCAGCCCCAGCGTTTT.

On this clonotype itself: A junction boundary mismatches the germline segment, possibly from a read error. V usage is TRBV5-3 and J usage is TRBJ1-3; D gene unclear. TRBV5-3 is known as an ORF, though its function is uncertain. The CDR3 totals 12 residues. CDR3 nucleotide sequence: TGTGCCAGCCTAGACCCTGGAGACACCATATGTTTT. It is translated as CASLDPGDTICF.

This clonotype was counted a few times. The rearrangement links TRBV13 to TRBJ1-2; a weak D match, TRBD1 (6 bases). Trimming removed 5 bases at V and 8 bases at J, with 18 bases between. The CDR3 has 14 amino acids. Per the germline V gene, CDR1 is PRHDT and CDR2 is FYEKMQ (reference sequence). CDR3 amino acids: CASSPLGGAIGYTF. CDR3 nucleotides: TGTGCCAGCAGCCCACTAGGGGGGGCGATCGGCTACACCTTC.

The chain links TRBV20-1 to TRBJ1-1; no firm D call. The CDR3 totals 13 residues. The V gene's germline CDR1 is DFQATT and CDR2 SNEGSKA (reference sequence). V was pared by 5 bases and J by 0 bases, with 10 bases between. The CDR3 DNA reads TGCAGTGCTCAATCATTCATGAACACTGAAGCTTTCTTT. Amino acids: CSAQSFMNTEAFF.

This clonotype was counted many times. This chain links TRBV15 with TRBJ1-2, with TRBD1 identical over 8 bases. Trimming cost V 1 base and J 4 bases; bases outside gene matches: 2. The germline CDR1 and CDR2 sequences are LNHNV and YYDKDF (reference sequence). The CDR3 spans 14 residues. CDR3 in amino acids: CATSRGDRTYGYTF. In DNA, the CDR3 is TGTGCCACCAGCAGAGGGGACAGGACCTATGGCTACACCTTC. Full variable domain (outside the CDR3, taken from reference TRBV15 and TRBJ1-2): DAMVIQNPRYQVTQFGKPVTLSCSQTLNHNVMYWYQQKSSQAPKLLFHYYDKDFNNEADTPDNFQSRRPNTSFCFLDIRSPGLGDTAMYLCATSRGDRTYGYTFGSGTRLTVV.

Remarks on this clonotype: At one end, the junction sequence differs from germline, possibly due to a read error. This chain connects TRBV10-3 to TRBJ2-3; 7 bases are shared with TRBD1. Looked up from germline, CDR1 is ENHRY and CDR2 is SYGVKD. This CDR3 is built from 14 residues. CDR3 region: CASSYPRDRYTQYF. The DNA of the CDR3 is TGTGCCAGCAGTTACCCCAGGGACAGATATACGCAGTATTTT.

This rearrangement joins TRBV12-3 or TRBV12-4 to TRBJ1-1, with D possibly matching TRBD1 (6 bases). The CDR3 is 14 residues long. V was trimmed by 3 bases and J by 2 bases, leaving 10 bases between them. The CDR3 bases are TGTGCCAGCAGTTTTTCGGGACACAACACTGAAGCTTTCTTT. Its protein product is CASSFSGHNTEAFF.